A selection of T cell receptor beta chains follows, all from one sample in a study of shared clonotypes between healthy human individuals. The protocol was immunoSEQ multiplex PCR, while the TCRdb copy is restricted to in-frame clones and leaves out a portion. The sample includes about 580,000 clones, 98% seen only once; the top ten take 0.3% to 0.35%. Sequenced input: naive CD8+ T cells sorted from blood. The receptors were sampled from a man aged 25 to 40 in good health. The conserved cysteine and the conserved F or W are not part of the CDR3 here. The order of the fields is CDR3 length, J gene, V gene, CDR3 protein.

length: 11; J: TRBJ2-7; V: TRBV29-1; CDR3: SVEYDSPYEQY
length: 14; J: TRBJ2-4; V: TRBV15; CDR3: ATSTDRGTSYNIQY
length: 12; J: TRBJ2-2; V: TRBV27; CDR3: ASSLGRNTGELF
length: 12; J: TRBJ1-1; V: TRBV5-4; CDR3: ASSLEGLNTEAF
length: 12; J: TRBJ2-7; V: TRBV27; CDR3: ASSPTGPTYEQY
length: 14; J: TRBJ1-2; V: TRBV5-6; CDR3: ASSLTIMGQHYGYT
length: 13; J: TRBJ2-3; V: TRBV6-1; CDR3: ASSEWRSPTDTQY
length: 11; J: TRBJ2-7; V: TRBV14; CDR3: ASSRKLSYEQY
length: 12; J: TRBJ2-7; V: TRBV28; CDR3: ASSTGGRSYEQY
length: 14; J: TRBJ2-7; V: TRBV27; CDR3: ASSLLAGRLWNEQY
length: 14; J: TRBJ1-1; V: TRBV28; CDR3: ASSGYVGQANTEAF
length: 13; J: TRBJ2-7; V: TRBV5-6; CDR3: ASSQEPGLAYEQY
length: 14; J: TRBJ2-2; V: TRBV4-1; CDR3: ASSQEKLENTGELF
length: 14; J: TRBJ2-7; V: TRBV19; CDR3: ASSMTPGRHPYEQY
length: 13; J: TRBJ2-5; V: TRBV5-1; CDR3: ASRHLLDSQETQY
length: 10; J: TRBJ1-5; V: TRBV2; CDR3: ASRGSNQPQH
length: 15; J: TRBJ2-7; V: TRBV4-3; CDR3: ASSQGQGQEGTYEQY
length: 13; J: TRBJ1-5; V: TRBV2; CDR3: ASSEERDRWRPQH
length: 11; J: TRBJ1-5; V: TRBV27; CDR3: ASRRSSNQPQH
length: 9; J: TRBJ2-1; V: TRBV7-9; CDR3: ASSLGQDQF
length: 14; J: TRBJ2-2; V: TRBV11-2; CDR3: ASSLVGGAWSGELF
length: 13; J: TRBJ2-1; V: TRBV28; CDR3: APVGGSTPYNEQF
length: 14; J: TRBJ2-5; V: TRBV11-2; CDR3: ASSQHLGGIQETQY
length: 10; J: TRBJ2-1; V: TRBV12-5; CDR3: ASDDAGMEQF
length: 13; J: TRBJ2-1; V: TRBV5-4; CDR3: ASSLSWSSYNEQF
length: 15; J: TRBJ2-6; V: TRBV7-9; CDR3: ASSSRERGAGANVLT
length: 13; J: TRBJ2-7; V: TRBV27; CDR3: ASSFTLAGAYEQY
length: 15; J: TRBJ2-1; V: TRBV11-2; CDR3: ASSLELGSYRGTEQF
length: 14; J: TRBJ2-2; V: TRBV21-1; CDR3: ASSKARGGNPGELF
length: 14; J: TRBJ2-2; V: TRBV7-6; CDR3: ASSFFTSANTGELF
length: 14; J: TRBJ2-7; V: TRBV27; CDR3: ASSLSFGRTDYEQY
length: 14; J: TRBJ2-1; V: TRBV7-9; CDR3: ASSPPTGGDYNEQF
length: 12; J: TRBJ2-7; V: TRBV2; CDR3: ASSWILVAYEQY
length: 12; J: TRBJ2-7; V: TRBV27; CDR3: ASSLSLPSYEQY
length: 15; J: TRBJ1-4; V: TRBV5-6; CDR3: ASSLSRVGPTNEKLF
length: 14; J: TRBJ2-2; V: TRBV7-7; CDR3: ASSLAQGPNTGELF
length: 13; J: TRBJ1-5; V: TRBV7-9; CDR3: ASSFGLSEGRPQH
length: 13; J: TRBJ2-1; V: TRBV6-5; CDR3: ASSYFITGDGKQF
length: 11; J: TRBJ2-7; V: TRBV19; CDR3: ASSPSASYEQY
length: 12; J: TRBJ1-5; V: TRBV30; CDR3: AWSEGTGGQPQH
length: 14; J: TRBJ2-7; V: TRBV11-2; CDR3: ASSLESGLGSYEQY